Listed below are T cell receptor beta chains from one sample, sequenced in a study of vaccination and CD4 T cells after COVID-19. TCRdb used MiXCR to reprocess the PCR reads, holding one entry per CDR3 protein. This repertoire shows roughly 15,000 distinct CDR3 sequences, about 50% found once; its top ten account for about a tenth. These TCRs are of unknown antigen specificity. The sequencing input was CD4+ T cells from blood, cultured in vitro. These receptors originate from a human donor who had recovered from COVID-19. Both conserved end residues are part of each CDR3. Each record gives: V gene, CDR3 protein.

v_gene: TRBV20-1
CDR3aa: CSARDPAGGPSTDTQYF

v_gene: TRBV2
CDR3aa: CASSEDQGRRGNYGYTF

v_gene: TRBV24-1
CDR3aa: CATSGGQGGNTGELFF

v_gene: TRBV20-1
CDR3aa: CSARGPDTQYF

v_gene: TRBV10-1
CDR3aa: CASSGRRSPSGTQYF

v_gene: TRBV6-1
CDR3aa: CASSHPKDRGLNYGYTF

v_gene: TRBV28
CDR3aa: CASGAQDSPLHF

v_gene: TRBV18
CDR3aa: CASSPGGPYEQYF

v_gene: TRBV2
CDR3aa: CASSAALNYGYTF

v_gene: TRBV10-1
CDR3aa: CASSESLAGVHEQYF

v_gene: TRBV20-1
CDR3aa: CSAADRFSYEQYF

v_gene: TRBV2
CDR3aa: CASKGVLKGGHTEAFF

v_gene: TRBV19
CDR3aa: CASSIRGSGSGNQPQHF

v_gene: TRBV11-2
CDR3aa: CASSLRGVPNTGELFF

v_gene: TRBV6-1
CDR3aa: CASTWDRAAGETQYF

v_gene: TRBV7-8
CDR3aa: CASSLGSGNTIYF

v_gene: TRBV19
CDR3aa: CARGDATYHNSPLHF

v_gene: TRBV20-1
CDR3aa: CSARGGLAGVMTDTQYF

v_gene: TRBV10-3
CDR3aa: CAISEGSQKETQYF

v_gene: TRBV5-1
CDR3aa: CASSPRTGTDTQYF

v_gene: TRBV7-2
CDR3aa: CASSFYSGDDADTQYF

v_gene: TRBV24-1
CDR3aa: CATSATAGAPAEDTQYF

v_gene: TRBV19
CDR3aa: CASSIVPGQGASGREQYF

v_gene: TRBV27
CDR3aa: CASSLSGDTQYF

v_gene: TRBV6-2/TRBV6-3
CDR3aa: CASRNGEFSGANVLTF

v_gene: TRBV20-1
CDR3aa: CSASRAENTGELFF

v_gene: TRBV19
CDR3aa: CASRLSGGSNQPQHF

v_gene: TRBV10-3
CDR3aa: CATHRGLAGGTDTQDF

v_gene: TRBV2
CDR3aa: CASRGTGARTGELFF

v_gene: TRBV5-5
CDR3aa: CASSWEVLGQRNSPLHF

v_gene: TRBV20-1
CDR3aa: CSASSGSSNQPQHF

v_gene: TRBV19
CDR3aa: CASSHRGTGNSPLHF

v_gene: TRBV21-1
CDR3aa: CASSKAVTGSNTGELFF

v_gene: TRBV11-3
CDR3aa: CASSTDSQPQHF

v_gene: TRBV7-9
CDR3aa: CASSRDKGGYTF

v_gene: TRBV20-1
CDR3aa: CSARAQGMNTEAFF

v_gene: TRBV6-2/TRBV6-3
CDR3aa: CASKERGGYTF

v_gene: TRBV12-3/TRBV12-4
CDR3aa: CASSRDTADTQYF

v_gene: TRBV7-9
CDR3aa: CASSPRDRGTDTQYF

v_gene: TRBV5-1
CDR3aa: CASSKNPSGQETQYF

v_gene: TRBV20-1
CDR3aa: CSASIGGRAEVTQYF

v_gene: TRBV7-7
CDR3aa: CASSHPGGQETQYF

v_gene: TRBV5-1
CDR3aa: CASSPGGRMNTEAFF

v_gene: TRBV24-1
CDR3aa: CATSEGGFNQPQHF

v_gene: TRBV27
CDR3aa: CASSCGEETQYF

v_gene: TRBV28
CDR3aa: CASSFVGGQPQHF

v_gene: TRBV20-1
CDR3aa: CSATRRRGLAGGKETQYF

v_gene: TRBV15
CDR3aa: CATLDGGLTEAFF

v_gene: TRBV20-1
CDR3aa: CSASPPGQGILAGELFF

v_gene: TRBV5-1
CDR3aa: CASSLLVAGRETQYF

v_gene: TRBV10-1
CDR3aa: CASSEIKRGGMEEQFF

v_gene: TRBV6-1
CDR3aa: CASTPRGSADTQYF

v_gene: TRBV7-2
CDR3aa: CASSLVRRTTDTQYF

v_gene: TRBV20-1
CDR3aa: CSARGTRTGGVWDEKLFF